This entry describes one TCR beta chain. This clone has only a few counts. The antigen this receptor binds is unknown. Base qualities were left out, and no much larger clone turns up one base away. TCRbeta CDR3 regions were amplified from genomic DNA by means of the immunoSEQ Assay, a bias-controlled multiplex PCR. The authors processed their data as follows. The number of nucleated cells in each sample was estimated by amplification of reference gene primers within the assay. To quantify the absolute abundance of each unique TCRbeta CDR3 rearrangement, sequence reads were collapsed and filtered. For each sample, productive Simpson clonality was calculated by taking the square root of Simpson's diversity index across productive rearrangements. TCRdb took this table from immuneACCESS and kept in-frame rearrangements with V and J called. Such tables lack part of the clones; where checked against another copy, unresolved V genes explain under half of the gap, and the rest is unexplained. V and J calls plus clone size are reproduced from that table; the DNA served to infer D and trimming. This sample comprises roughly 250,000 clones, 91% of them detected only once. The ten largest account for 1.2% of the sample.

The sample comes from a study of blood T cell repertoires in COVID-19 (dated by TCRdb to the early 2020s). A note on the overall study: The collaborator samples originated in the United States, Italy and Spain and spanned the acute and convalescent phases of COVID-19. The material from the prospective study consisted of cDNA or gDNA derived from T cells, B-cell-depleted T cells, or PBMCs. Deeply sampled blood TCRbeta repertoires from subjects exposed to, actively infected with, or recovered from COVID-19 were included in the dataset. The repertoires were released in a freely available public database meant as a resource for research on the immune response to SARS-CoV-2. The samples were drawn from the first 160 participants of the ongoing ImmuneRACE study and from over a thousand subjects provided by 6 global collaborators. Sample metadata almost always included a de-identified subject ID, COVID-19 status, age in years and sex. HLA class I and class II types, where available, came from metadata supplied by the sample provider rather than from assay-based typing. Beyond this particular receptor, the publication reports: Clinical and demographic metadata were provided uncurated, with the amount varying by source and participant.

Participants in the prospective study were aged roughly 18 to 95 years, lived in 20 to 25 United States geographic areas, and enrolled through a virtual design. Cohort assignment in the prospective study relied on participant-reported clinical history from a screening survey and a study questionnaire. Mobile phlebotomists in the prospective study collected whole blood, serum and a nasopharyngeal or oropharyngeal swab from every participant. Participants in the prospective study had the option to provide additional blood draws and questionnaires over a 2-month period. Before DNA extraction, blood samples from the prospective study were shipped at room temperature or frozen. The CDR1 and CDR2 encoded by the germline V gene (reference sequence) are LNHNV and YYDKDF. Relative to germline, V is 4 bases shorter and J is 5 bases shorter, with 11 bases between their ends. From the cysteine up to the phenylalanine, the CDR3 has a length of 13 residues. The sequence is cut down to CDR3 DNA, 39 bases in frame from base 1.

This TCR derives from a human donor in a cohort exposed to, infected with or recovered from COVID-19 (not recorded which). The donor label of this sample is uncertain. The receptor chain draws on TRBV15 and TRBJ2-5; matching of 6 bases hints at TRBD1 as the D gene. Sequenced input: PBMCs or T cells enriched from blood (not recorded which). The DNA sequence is TGTGCCACCAGCATGGACAGATCTGAGACCCAGTACTTC. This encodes CATSMDRSETQYF. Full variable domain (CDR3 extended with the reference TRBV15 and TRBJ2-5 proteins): DAMVIQNPRYQVTQFGKPVTLSCSQTLNHNVMYWYQQKSSQAPKLLFHYYDKDFNNEADTPDNFQSRRPNTSFCFLDIRSPGLGDTAMYLCATSMDRSETQYFGPGTRLLVL.